These 30 T cell receptor beta chains were all obtained from the same sample, sequenced in a study of response to subunit inactivated influenza vaccine. One entry per CDR3 protein results from TCRdb running MiXCR on the RT-PCR reads. Of about 830,000 distinct CDR3 sequences in the sample, roughly 20% are singletons; the top ten hold around 9.9%. Sequences were derived from PBMCs from blood, sampled about 5 days after vaccination. These receptors were collected from a man aged 45-65 years who received an inactivated influenza vaccine.

CDR3 sequence (DNA): TGCAGCGTCGTACCACCGGGACAGGGGGGATCAGATACGCAGTATTTT. It yields the protein CSVVPPGQGGSDTQYF. The chain couples TRBV29-1 to TRBJ2-3; 11 nucleotides match TRBD1. The V and J ends lost 6 bases and 4 bases, in that order; junction bases with no gene match: 12. CDR3 length equals 16 residues. Germline V gene lookup returns CDR1 SQVTM and CDR2 ANQGSEA.

The V gene is TRBV12-3 or TRBV12-4, the J gene TRBJ2-6; tentative D call: TRBD2 (5 bases). This CDR3 is built from 15 residues. V lost 4 bases to trimming and J lost 0 bases, with 7 bases between them. The chain's CDR3 is CASSSGSSGANVLTF. As DNA, the CDR3 is TGTGCCAGCAGTTCGGGAAGCTCTGGGGCCAACGTCCTGACTTTC.

The rearrangement joins TRBV6-5 to TRBJ2-1; D remains ambiguous. The CDR3 covers 16 residues. Germline lookup yields CDR1 MNHEY and CDR2 SVGAGI. The V and J ends lost 3 bases and 2 bases respectively, with 14 bases between them. This CDR3 reads CASSYSSWYTYNEQFF. In DNA form, the CDR3 reads TGTGCCAGCAGTTATTCGAGCTGGTACACCTACAATGAGCAGTTCTTC.

The CDR3 loop reads CASSPRSSRGEQFF. In nucleotides, the CDR3 is TGTGCCAGCAGTCCCAGATCTAGTCGGGGTGAGCAGTTCTTC. The J gene is TRBJ2-1, the V gene TRBV6-1; maybe TRBD2 (5 bases). The V gene lost 5 bases and the J gene lost 9 bases, with 17 bases spanning the gap. Germline CDR1 and CDR2: MNHNS and SASEGT. The CDR3 totals 14 residues.

This clonotype has just a few counts. The rearrangement links TRBV6-2 or TRBV6-3 to TRBJ2-1; D is unclear. The V end lost 0 bases, the J end lost 9 bases, and 9 bases lay between the germline ends. The CDR3 sequence is 13 residues long. The germline V gene encodes CDR1 MNHEY and CDR2 SVGEGT. The chain's CDR3 is CASSYSLRTEQFF. In nucleotides, the CDR3 is TGTGCCAGCAGTTACTCGTTAAGGACTGAGCAGTTCTTC.

Ten or more counts support this clonotype. The genes are TRBV20-1 and TRBJ2-2, with a tentative D call TRBD1 (6 bases). The germline gives CDR1 DFQATT, CDR2 SNEGSKA (reference sequence). CDR3 length: 14 residues. Trimming left V 0 bases short and J 6 bases short, with 11 bases between. As DNA, the CDR3 is TGCAGTGCTAGAGATCATAGGACAGCCGGGGAGCTGTTTTTT. The encoded protein is CSARDHRTAGELFF.

Only a few counts were recorded for this clonotype. CDR3 amino acids: CASSSRSGVWETQYF. The CDR3 coding sequence is TGTGCCAGCAGCTCCCGCTCAGGGGTTTGGGAGACCCAGTACTTC. The rearrangement links TRBV7-2 to TRBJ2-5, with D maybe TRBD1 (6 bases). The CDR3 contains 15 residues. V was clipped by 4 bases and J by 5 bases, with 17 bases between them. The germline CDR1 and CDR2 sequences are SGHTA and FQGNSA.

With respect to this clonotype: Just one base apart from a much larger clone, this may be a read error. The chain combines TRBV20-1 with TRBJ2-7, with a tentative D call TRBD1 (5 bases). V lost 2 bases and J lost 0, with 8 bases in between. This CDR3 has 13 residues. Germline V gene data show CDR1 as DFQATT and CDR2 as SNEGSKA (reference sequence). CDR3 region: CSARQGPSYEQYF. CDR3 bases: TGCAGTGCTAGACAGGGCCCCTCCTACGAGCAGTACTTC.

This clonotype was observed at least ten times. The CDR3: CASSLVASVSYNEQFF. For the CDR3, the DNA is TGTGCCAGCAGCTTGGTAGCGTCAGTCTCCTACAATGAGCAGTTCTTC. The rearrangement links TRBV11-2 to TRBJ2-1, with D tentatively TRBD2 (5 bases). V was pared by 3 bases and J by 0 bases, with 12 bases between. The CDR3 extends over 16 amino acids. The V gene's germline CDR1 is SGHAT and CDR2 FQNNGV. The whole variable domain, filled in from reference TRBV11-2 and TRBJ2-1, reads EAGVAQSPRYKIIEKRQSVAFWCNPISGHATLYWYQQILGQGPKLLIQFQNNGVVDDSQLPKDRFSAERLKGVDSTLKIQPAKLEDSAVYLCASSLVASVSYNEQFFGPGTRLTVL.

CDR3 nucleotide sequence: TGCAGTGCTAGGGGGGCCATAGGACTAGTAGGCGGCAATGAGCAGTTCTTC. It is translated as CSARGAIGLVGGNEQFF. The V gene is TRBV20-1, the J gene TRBJ2-1; D possibly corresponds to TRBD2 (7 bases). CDR1 DFQATT and CDR2 SNEGSKA come from the germline V gene (reference sequence). The ends were cut back, 3 bases at V and 6 bases at J, with 24 bases in the middle. The CDR3 runs to 17 residues.

This rearrangement joins TRBV3-1 to TRBJ1-6; D call uncertain. The CDR3 sequence is 14 residues long. Germline-derived CDR1 and CDR2 are LGHDT and YNNKEL (reference sequence). Trimming pared 1 base from V and 7 bases from J, leaving 8 bases between. CDR3 DNA sequence: TGTGCCAGCAGCCAAGTACAGAGGAATTCACCCCTCCACTTT. Translating it yields CASSQVQRNSPLHF.

V and J are TRBV29-1 and TRBJ2-1; 11 nucleotides agree with TRBD2. Germline V gives CDR1 SQVTM, CDR2 ANQGSEA. This CDR3 spans 18 amino acids. The V and J ends lost 4 bases and 9 bases, in that order; junction bases with no gene match: 20. The CDR3 DNA sequence: TGCAGCGTTGTCGGCCCCCCCCGCACTAGCGGGAGAGGTATTGAGCAGTTCTTC. Translating it yields CSVVGPPRTSGRGIEQFF.

The V and J genes are TRBV11-1 and TRBJ2-6, with D maybe TRBD1 (5 bases). V lost 1 base to trimming and J lost 0 bases, with 13 bases between them. The germline CDR1 and CDR2 sequences are SGHAT and FQDESV (reference sequence). The CDR3 runs to 18 residues. The CDR3 coding sequence is TGTGCCAGCAGCTTAGTTGACAGACCGATCTCTGGGGCCAACGTCCTGACTTTC. Amino acid sequence: CASSLVDRPISGANVLTF.

The V and J genes are TRBV6-2 or TRBV6-3 and TRBJ2-7, with TRBD1 matching 7 bases. The CDR3 contains 14 residues. With V trimmed by 8 bases and J by 4 bases, 11 bases remained unmatched. In germline, CDR1 is MNHEY, CDR2 SVGEGT. CDR3 region: CASRFTGVRYEQYF. CDR3 DNA: TGTGCCAGCCGGTTCACAGGGGTAAGGTACGAGCAGTACTTC.

This clonotype has more than one count but fewer than ten. The V call is TRBV20-1, the J call TRBJ2-7; D perhaps matches TRBD2 (6 bases). Germline assignment: CDR1 DFQATT and CDR2 SNEGSKA (reference sequence). This CDR3 has 15 residues. Trimming took 0 bases from V and 0 from J, leaving 12 bases between them. CDR3 loop: CSARDQSGFSYEQYF. The DNA for the CDR3 is TGCAGTGCTAGAGATCAAAGCGGGTTCTCCTACGAGCAGTACTTC.

This clonotype was observed a handful of times. J is TRBJ2-7 and V is TRBV28, with D perhaps matching TRBD2 (6 bases). The CDR3 is made up of 14 amino acids. Germline V lookup: CDR1 MDHEN, CDR2 SYDVKM. The V end was cut by 10 bases, the J end by 0 bases, with 16 bases between. CDR3: CATLRDFPSYEQYF. The CDR3 nucleotides read TGTGCCACCCTCCGGGACTTCCCCTCCTACGAGCAGTACTTC.

The chain recombines TRBV6-5 with TRBJ2-5, with TRBD1 as a possible D gene (5 bases). V gave up 0 bases and J gave up 5 bases, with 13 bases separating them. The CDR3 is made up of 15 amino acids. The germline V gene encodes CDR1 MNHEY and CDR2 SVGAGI. Here the CDR3 reads CASSYSSGRGETQYF. As DNA, the CDR3 is TGTGCCAGCAGTTACTCCTCTGGTAGGGGTGAGACCCAGTACTTC.

The rearrangement links TRBV12-3 or TRBV12-4 to TRBJ1-1; TRBD1 matches 7 bases. The CDR3 is 14 residues long. Trimming removed 6 bases from V and 2 bases from J; junction bases left unmatched: 6. In DNA, the CDR3 is TGTGCCAGCAGCCTCAGGGGGTATAACACTGAAGCTTTCTTT. This gives the protein CASSLRGYNTEAFF.

This clonotype has a handful of counts. The rearrangement links TRBV4-2 to TRBJ2-1, with TRBD1 as a possible D gene (5 bases). V dropped 4 bases and J dropped 4 bases, with 14 bases sitting between them. This CDR3 has 15 amino acids. CDR1 and CDR2 (germline): LGHNA, YNFKEQ. CDR3 in amino acids: CASSRTDSGYNEQFF. CDR3 coding DNA: TGTGCCAGCAGCCGAACCGACTCAGGGTACAATGAGCAGTTCTTC.

This rearrangement joins TRBV20-1 to TRBJ2-5; TRBD2 agrees at 8 bases. The CDR3 runs to 16 residues. The V segment lost 6 bases and the J segment 0 bases; nucleotides outside the gene matches: 12. Germline lookup yields CDR1 DFQATT and CDR2 SNEGSKA (reference sequence). The CDR3 region is CSALGAAGANQETQYF. The CDR3 bases are TGCAGTGCCTTAGGGGCAGCGGGGGCAAACCAAGAGACCCAGTACTTC.

This clonotype has only a few counts. The chain joins TRBV4-2 to TRBJ2-7, with D uncertain. With 1 base removed from V and 5 bases from J, the gap between germline ends came to 6 bases. There are 12 residues in the CDR3. Germline V CDR1 and CDR2: LGHNA, YNFKEQ. The CDR3 is CASSQGGDEQYF. The CDR3 region has the DNA TGTGCCAGCAGCCAAGGTGGGGACGAGCAGTACTTC.

This clonotype was observed many times. The chain has TRBV20-1 and TRBJ2-3; D possibly corresponds to TRBD1 (6 bases). Trimming shortened V by 3 bases and J by 4 bases, and 17 bases separated the two germline ends. This CDR3 comprises 15 residues. CDR1 is DFQATT and CDR2 is SNEGSKA in the germline V gene (reference sequence). The CDR3 sequence is CSASGQPEVPDTQYF. DNA for the CDR3: TGCAGTGCTAGTGGACAGCCCGAGGTACCAGATACGCAGTATTTT.

The chain has TRBV7-2 and TRBJ1-1; no definite D call. The length of the CDR3 is 14 residues. The V gene lost 6 bases and the J gene lost 1 base, with 12 bases spanning the gap. Germline CDR1 and CDR2: SGHTA and FQGNSA. CDR3 coding DNA: TGTGCCAGCAGTGGTCGGGTAGGGAACACTGAAGCTTTCTTT. Translating it yields CASSGRVGNTEAFF. Filled out from reference TRBV7-2 and TRBJ1-1, the complete variable domain reads GAGVSQSPSNKVTEKGKDVELRCDPISGHTALYWYRQSLGQGLEFLIYFQGNSAPDKSGLPSDRFSAERTGGSVSTLTIQRTQQEDSAVYLCASSGRVGNTEAFFGQGTRLTVV.

This clonotype was picked up many times. The V call is TRBV12-3 or TRBV12-4, the J call TRBJ2-7; D gene ambiguous. V gave up 2 bases and J gave up 1 base, with 6 bases separating them. The CDR3 contains 13 residues. CDR3: CASSLYGSYEQYF. The CDR3 DNA follows: TGTGCCAGCAGTTTATACGGGTCCTACGAGCAGTACTTC.

A few counts support this clonotype. The CDR3: CSANSGGNTEAFF. The CDR3 DNA reads as TGCAGTGCTAATTCTGGGGGGAACACTGAAGCTTTCTTT. The chain carries TRBV20-1 and TRBJ1-1, with a tentative D call TRBD1 (5 bases). Germline assignment: CDR1 DFQATT and CDR2 SNEGSKA (reference sequence). This CDR3 has 13 amino acids. Between the trimmed V and J ends, which lost 4 bases and 1 base, there was a span of 10 bases.

This clonotype showed up just a few times. The V gene is TRBV5-1, the J gene TRBJ2-3, with D possibly TRBD1 on 6 matching bases. Trimming left V 5 bases short and J 2 bases short, with 12 bases between. This CDR3 comprises 14 residues. Looked up from germline, CDR1 is SGHRS and CDR2 is YFSETQ. The CDR3 nucleotides read TGCGCCAGCAGAATAACAGGGTACACAGATACGCAGTATTTT. Protein sequence: CASRITGYTDTQYF.

The chain recombines TRBV12-3 or TRBV12-4 with TRBJ2-7, with 7 bases that match TRBD1. This CDR3 is 13 amino acids long. The V segment lost 6 bases and the J segment 2 bases; nucleotides outside the gene matches: 4. The CDR3 sequence: CASSTGVPYEQYF. The CDR3 DNA reads TGTGCCAGCAGCACAGGGGTCCCCTACGAGCAGTACTTC.

The rearrangement links TRBV6-1 to TRBJ2-3; D not certain. With 0 bases removed from V and 6 bases from J, the gap between germline ends came to 7 bases. The CDR3 is made up of 13 amino acids. Germline V gene lookup returns CDR1 MNHNS and CDR2 SASEGT. CDR3 amino acids: CASSEATRDTQYF. The CDR3 coding sequence is TGTGCCAGCAGTGAAGCTACCCGGGATACGCAGTATTTT.

This clonotype was seen only a few times. The V gene is TRBV6-5, the J gene TRBJ2-7; 12 nucleotides align to TRBD1. Unmatched junction bases numbered 2, after V lost 2 bases and J lost 3 bases. Germline V gene data show CDR1 as MNHEY and CDR2 as SVGAGI. The CDR3 loop spans 15 amino acids. CDR3 amino acids: CASSYGTGGFYEQYF. The CDR3 nucleotides are TGTGCCAGCAGTTACGGGACAGGGGGCTTCTACGAGCAGTACTTC.

The V call is TRBV2, the J call TRBJ1-4; D not resolved. The germline gives CDR1 SNHLY, CDR2 FYNNEI. V lost 4 bases and J 6 bases, leaving 12 bases between the germline ends. The CDR3 has 14 residues. The CDR3 protein is CASSAREWDEKLFF. As DNA, the CDR3 is TGTGCCAGCAGTGCGAGGGAGTGGGATGAAAAACTGTTTTTT.